This T cell receptor (beta chain) stems from a study of blood T cell repertoires in COVID-19. Data came from immunoSEQ multiplex PCR; TCRdb stores just in-frame clones and leaves some out. The sample has roughly 320,000 clones, roughly 86% seen once. Seattle's enrolled individuals joined amid active infection and were then monitored longitudinally. From germline, CDR1 is MDHEN and CDR2 SYDVKM. With 4 bases removed from V and 0 bases from J, the gap between germline ends came to 18 bases. This CDR3 is 17 amino acids long. The TCR sequence derives from a woman aged 25 to 39 with COVID-19, enrolled during active disease. Sequencing used peripheral blood. The genes are TRBV28 and TRBJ2-5, with TRBD2 as a possible D gene (6 bases). The chain's CDR3 is CASSSGWGEKHQETQYF. The DNA of the CDR3 is TGTGCCAGCAGTTCAGGTTGGGGGGAGAAGCACCAAGAGACCCAGTACTTC.